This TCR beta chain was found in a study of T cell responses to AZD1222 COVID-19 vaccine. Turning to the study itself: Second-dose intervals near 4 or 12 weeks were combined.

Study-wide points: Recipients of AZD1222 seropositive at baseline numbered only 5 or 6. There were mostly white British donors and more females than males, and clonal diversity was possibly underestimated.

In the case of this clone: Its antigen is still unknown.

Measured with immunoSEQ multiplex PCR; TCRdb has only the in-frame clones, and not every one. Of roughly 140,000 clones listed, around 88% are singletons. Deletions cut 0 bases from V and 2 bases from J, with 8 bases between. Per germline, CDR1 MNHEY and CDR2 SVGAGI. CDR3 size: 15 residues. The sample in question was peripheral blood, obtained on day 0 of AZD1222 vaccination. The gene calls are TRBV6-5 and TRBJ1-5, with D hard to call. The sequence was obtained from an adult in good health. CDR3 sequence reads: CASSYSYRRNQPQHF. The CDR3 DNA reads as TGTGCCAGCAGTTACTCTTACCGTCGCAATCAGCCCCAGCATTTT.